Listed below are T cell receptor beta chains from one sample, sequenced in a study of blood T cell repertoires in COVID-19. The table came from immunoSEQ multiplex PCR; TCRdb's copy has only in-frame clones and leaves some out. The table has fewer than 200,000 clones, around 86% seen once. Sequenced material: peripheral blood. The receptors originated from a man in his forties with active or convalescent COVID-19. Both conserved end residues are part of each CDR3. D genes are given only for firm matches. A clone size is listed for some rows: how often the clone was seen (once, few, many), or a class if it is expanded.

d_call: -
v_call: TRBV5-6
clone_size: -
j_call: TRBJ2-7
cdr3_length: 14
cdr3_nt: TGTGCCAGCAGCCTTGACCGGGAAAAATACGAGCAGTACTTC
cdr3_aa: CASSLDREKYEQYF

d_call: -
v_call: TRBV5-1
clone_size: -
j_call: TRBJ2-7
cdr3_length: 15
cdr3_nt: TGCGCCAGCAGCATTAGCTCCGGACAGTTCTACGAGCAGTACTTC
cdr3_aa: CASSISSGQFYEQYF

d_call: -
v_call: TRBV28
clone_size: -
j_call: TRBJ2-1
cdr3_length: 13
cdr3_nt: TGTGCCAGCAGTTTAGGGCACCGCAATGAGCAGTTCTTC
cdr3_aa: CASSLGHRNEQFF

d_call: -
v_call: TRBV30
clone_size: -
j_call: TRBJ2-4
cdr3_length: 13
cdr3_nt: TGTGCCTGGAGTGTATTCGGTAAAAACATTCAGTACTTC
cdr3_aa: CAWSVFGKNIQYF

d_call: -
v_call: TRBV3-1/TRBV3-2
clone_size: -
j_call: TRBJ1-4
cdr3_length: 13
cdr3_nt: TGTGCCAGCAGCCAAAGTACTCTTGAAAAACTGTTTTTT
cdr3_aa: CASSQSTLEKLFF

d_call: -
v_call: TRBV21-1
clone_size: -
j_call: TRBJ2-7
cdr3_length: 17
cdr3_nt: TGTGCCAGCAGCACACTTTCAAGGGGCCTATTCCCCTACGAGCAGTACTTC
cdr3_aa: CASSTLSRGLFPYEQYF

d_call: -
v_call: TRBV28
clone_size: -
j_call: TRBJ1-5
cdr3_length: 14
cdr3_nt: TGTGCCAGCAGCCCGGGACAAGGGGTACAGCCCCAGCATTTT
cdr3_aa: CASSPGQGVQPQHF

d_call: TRBD1
v_call: TRBV28
clone_size: -
j_call: TRBJ1-6
cdr3_length: 16
cdr3_nt: TGTGCCAGCAGTAACCAGCGCCAGGGGGGCCATTCACCCCTCCACTTT
cdr3_aa: CASSNQRQGGHSPLHF

d_call: -
v_call: TRBV3-1/TRBV3-2
clone_size: -
j_call: TRBJ1-6
cdr3_length: 13
cdr3_nt: TGTGCCAGCAGCCGATACGGGGGTTCACCCCTCCACTTT
cdr3_aa: CASSRYGGSPLHF

d_call: -
v_call: TRBV12-3/TRBV12-4
clone_size: -
j_call: TRBJ1-5
cdr3_length: 12
cdr3_nt: TGTGCCAGCAGTTCTGTTCATCAGCCCCAGCATTTT
cdr3_aa: CASSSVHQPQHF

d_call: TRBD2
v_call: TRBV6-2/TRBV6-3
clone_size: -
j_call: TRBJ2-3
cdr3_length: 15
cdr3_nt: TGTGCCAGCAGTTACTCGCGGACTAGTGCAGATACGCAGTATTTT
cdr3_aa: CASSYSRTSADTQYF

d_call: TRBD1
v_call: TRBV4-1
clone_size: once
j_call: TRBJ1-1
cdr3_length: 17
cdr3_nt: TGCGCCAGCAGCCAGTGGGTCGGGACAGGGGTCAACACTGAAGCTTTCTTT
cdr3_aa: CASSQWVGTGVNTEAFF

d_call: -
v_call: TRBV12-3/TRBV12-4
clone_size: -
j_call: TRBJ1-4
cdr3_length: 13
cdr3_nt: TGTGCCAGCAACTCTGGGGGCTATGAAAAACTGTTTTTT
cdr3_aa: CASNSGGYEKLFF

d_call: TRBD1
v_call: TRBV28
clone_size: -
j_call: TRBJ2-1
cdr3_length: 15
cdr3_nt: TGTGCCAGCAGTCCCACCGGGACAGGGTACAATGAGCAGTTCTTC
cdr3_aa: CASSPTGTGYNEQFF